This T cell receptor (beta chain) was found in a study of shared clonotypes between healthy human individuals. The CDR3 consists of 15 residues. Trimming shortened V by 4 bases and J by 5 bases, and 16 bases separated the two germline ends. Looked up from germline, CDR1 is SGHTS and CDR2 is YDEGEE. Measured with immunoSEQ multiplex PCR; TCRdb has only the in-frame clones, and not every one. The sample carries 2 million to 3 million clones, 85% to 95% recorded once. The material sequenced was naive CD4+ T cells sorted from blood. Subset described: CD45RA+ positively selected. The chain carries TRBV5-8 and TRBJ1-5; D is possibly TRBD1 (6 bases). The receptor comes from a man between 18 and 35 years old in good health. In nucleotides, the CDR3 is TGTGCCAGCAGCCCCGGACAGCTCGCGTATCAGCCCCAGCATTTT. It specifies CASSPGQLAYQPQHF.